This T cell receptor (beta chain) originates from a study of blood T cell repertoires in COVID-19. Study as a whole: From T cells, B-cell-depleted T cells, or PBMCs came the material, which was cDNA or gDNA.

V lost 2 bases, J lost 7 bases, and 9 bases stayed unmatched. The CDR3 runs 16 residues. Germline assignment: CDR1 SGHTA and CDR2 FQGNSA. Methods used by the authors: Using reference gene primer amplification, nucleated cell counts were estimated. TCRdb's copy holds only in-frame clones and misses some; the assay was immunoSEQ multiplex PCR. V and J calls and clone size are given by that table; D and trimming were obtained from the DNA. The sample carries over 100,000 clones, roughly 76% recorded once. The rearrangement joins TRBV7-2 to TRBJ2-1, with 9 bases that match TRBD2. The TCR sequence derives from a human donor in a cohort sampled during active COVID-19. Sample: peripheral blood. CDR3 coding DNA: TGTGCCAGCAGCTTATCCCCCCGGACTAGCGCTAATGAGCAGTTCTTC. It encodes CASSLSPRTSANEQFF.